This T cell receptor beta chain was sequenced during a study of T cell responses to AZD1222 COVID-19 vaccine. The V gene lost 5 bases and the J gene lost 5 bases, with 5 bases spanning the gap. The germline V gene encodes CDR1 MNHEY and CDR2 SVGEGT. This CDR3 contains 11 residues. This table comes from immunoSEQ multiplex PCR, and its TCRdb copy is limited to in-frame clones, with some not included. The top ten clones hold roughly 7% of a sample with about 140,000 clones, about 93% of them seen once. This chain connects TRBV6-2 or TRBV6-3 to TRBJ2-3; D is uncertain. Sequences were derived from peripheral blood, sampled 28 days after the second AZD1222 dose. This receptor was obtained from an adult who received the AZD1222 COVID-19 vaccine. CDR3 bases: TGTGCCAGCAGTATGGGAGATACGCAGTATTTT. Encoded protein: CASSMGDTQYF.